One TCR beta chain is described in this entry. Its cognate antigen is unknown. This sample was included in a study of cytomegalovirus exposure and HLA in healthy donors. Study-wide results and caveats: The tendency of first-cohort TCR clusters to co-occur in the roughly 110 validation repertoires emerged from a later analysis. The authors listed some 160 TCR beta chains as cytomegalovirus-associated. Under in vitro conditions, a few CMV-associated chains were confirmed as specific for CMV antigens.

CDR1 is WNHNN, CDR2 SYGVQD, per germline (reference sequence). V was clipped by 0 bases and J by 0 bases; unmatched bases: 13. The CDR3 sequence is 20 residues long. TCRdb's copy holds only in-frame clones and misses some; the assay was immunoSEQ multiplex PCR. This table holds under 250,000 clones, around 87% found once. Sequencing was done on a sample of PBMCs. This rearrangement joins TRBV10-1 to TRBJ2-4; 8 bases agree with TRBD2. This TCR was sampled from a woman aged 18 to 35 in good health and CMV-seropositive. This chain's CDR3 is CASSESPGGRLWVAKNIQYF. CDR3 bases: TGCGCCAGCAGTGAGTCCCCGGGCGGGAGGCTATGGGTAGCCAAAAACATTCAGTACTTC.